The entry that follows covers one T cell receptor (beta chain) sequence. Its target is unknown. This sample is part of a study of metastatic and nonmetastatic thyroid tumors. Points from the study as a whole: Significantly greater TCR beta diversity was reportedly found in malignant thyroid tumors than in benign nodules (in blood and tumor).

Per the germline V gene, CDR1 is SGHDT and CDR2 is YYEEEE. The CDR3 is made up of 14 amino acids. The junction had 3 bases not matched to a gene; V was cut back by 3 bases and J by 1 base. TCRdb reanalyzed the PCR reads with MiXCR. Here the sample spans roughly 15,000 clones, around 29% being singletons. All patients were untreated before thyroid surgery. The chain links TRBV5-6 to TRBJ1-1, with 7 nucleotides matching TRBD1. Sequenced material: adjacent normal tissue. This clonotype originated in a female donor with papillary thyroid cancer or a benign thyroid nodule (not recorded which). Some clones in this sample may be carry-over from other donors' samples. The DNA for the CDR3 is TGTGCCAGCAGCTGGGGGACAGCGAACACTGAAGCTTTCTTT. Protein sequence: CASSWGTANTEAFF.